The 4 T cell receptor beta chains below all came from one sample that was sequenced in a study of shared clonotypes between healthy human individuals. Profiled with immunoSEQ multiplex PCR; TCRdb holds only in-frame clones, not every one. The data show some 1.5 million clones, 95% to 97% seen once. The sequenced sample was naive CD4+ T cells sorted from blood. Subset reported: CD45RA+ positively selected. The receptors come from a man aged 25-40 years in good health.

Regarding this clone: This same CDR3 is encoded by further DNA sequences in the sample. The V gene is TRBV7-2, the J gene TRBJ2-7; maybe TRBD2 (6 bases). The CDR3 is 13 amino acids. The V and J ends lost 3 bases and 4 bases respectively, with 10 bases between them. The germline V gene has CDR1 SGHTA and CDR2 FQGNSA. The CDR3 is CASSLRGAYEQYF. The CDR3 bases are TGTGCCAGCAGCTTGCGGGGTGCGTACGAGCAGTACTTC.

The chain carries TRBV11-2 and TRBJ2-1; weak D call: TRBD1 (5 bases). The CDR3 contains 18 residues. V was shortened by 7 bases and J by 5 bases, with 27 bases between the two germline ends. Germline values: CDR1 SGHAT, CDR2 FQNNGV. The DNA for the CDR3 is TGTGCCAGCACTCCTTACGCATTCGTCCAGGGTGAGCACAATGAGCAGTTCTTC. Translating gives CASTPYAFVQGEHNEQFF.

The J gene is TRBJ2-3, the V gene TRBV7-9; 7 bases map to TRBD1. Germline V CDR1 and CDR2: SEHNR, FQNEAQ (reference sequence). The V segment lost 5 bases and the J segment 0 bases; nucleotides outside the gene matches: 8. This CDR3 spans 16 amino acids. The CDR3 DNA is TGTGCCAGCAGCCGGAAAACGGGACAGAGCACAGATACGCAGTATTTT. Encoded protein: CASSRKTGQSTDTQYF.

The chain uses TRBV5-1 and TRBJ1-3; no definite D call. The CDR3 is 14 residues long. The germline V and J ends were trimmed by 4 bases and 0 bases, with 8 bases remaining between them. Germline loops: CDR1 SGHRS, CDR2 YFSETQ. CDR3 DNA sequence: TGCGCCAGCAGCATAGACTCCTCTGGAAACACCATATATTTT. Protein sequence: CASSIDSSGNTIYF.